A selection of T cell receptor beta chains follows, all from one sample in a study of T cell responses to AZD1222 COVID-19 vaccine. Assay used: immunoSEQ multiplex PCR; TCRdb lists only in-frame clones, some missing. The data show about 83,000 clones, roughly nine tenths seen once. The specimen comprised peripheral blood, sampled on day 0 of AZD1222 vaccination. Source of these receptors: an adult in good health. Both conserved end residues are part of each CDR3. A D gene is named only where the DNA matches it firmly. Clone size is given for some rows only: seen once, a few or many times, or a class if the clone is expanded.

D gene	clone size	V gene	J gene	CDR3 protein	CDR3 DNA
TRBD2	-	TRBV28	TRBJ2-1	CASSSGGISNEQFF	TGTGCCAGCAGTTCCGGGGGGATAAGCAATGAGCAGTTCTTC
-	few	TRBV6-5	TRBJ1-2	CASSRDGDYGYTF	TGTGCCAGCAGTCGGGACGGCGACTATGGCTACACCTTC
-	-	TRBV5-1	TRBJ2-7	CASSLAGARGSPYEQYF	TGCGCCAGCAGCTTGGCCGGGGCCCGGGGATCGCCCTACGAGCAGTACTTC
-	-	TRBV6-5	TRBJ1-6	CASTGAYNSPLHF	TGTGCCAGCACAGGGGCCTATAATTCACCCCTCCACTTT
TRBD1	-	TRBV28	TRBJ2-7	CASSDWDRTYEQYF	TGTGCCAGCAGTGATTGGGACAGGACCTACGAGCAGTACTTC
-	-	TRBV18	TRBJ1-4	CASSPETNDSFATNEKLFF	TGTGCCAGCTCACCAGAGACAAATGACAGCTTTGCAACTAATGAAAAACTGTTTTTT
TRBD1	-	TRBV28	TRBJ1-6	CASSLLGQIGSPLHF	TGTGCCAGCAGTTTATTGGGACAGATAGGATCACCCCTCCACTTT
-	-	TRBV11-2	TRBJ1-4	CASSSMMTTNEKLFF	TGTGCCAGCAGCTCCATGATGACAACTAATGAAAAACTGTTTTTT
TRBD1	once	TRBV5-4	TRBJ1-2	CASSWGRDSNYGYTF	TGTGCCAGCAGCTGGGGCAGGGACAGCAACTATGGCTACACCTTC
-	-	TRBV12-5	TRBJ1-5	CASGTGYSNQPQHF	TGTGCTAGTGGAACAGGGTATAGCAATCAGCCCCAGCATTTT
-	-	TRBV6-5	TRBJ2-7	CAVCDSSLYEQYF	TGTGCCGTCTGCGACTCCTCGCTTTACGAGCAGTACTTC
-	once	TRBV11-2	TRBJ2-2	CASSLQANTGELFF	TGTGCCAGCAGCTTACAGGCGAACACCGGGGAGCTGTTTTTT
-	-	TRBV19	TRBJ1-1	CASSPGQFPNTEAFF	TGTGCCAGTAGTCCCGGACAGTTCCCGAACACTGAAGCTTTCTTT
TRBD1	-	TRBV6-6	TRBJ2-3	CASSSGQGTTDTQYF	TGTGCCAGCAGTTCGGGACAGGGGACCACAGATACGCAGTATTTT
TRBD2	-	TRBV6-5	TRBJ2-1	CASRPAGAYNEQFF	TGTGCCAGCAGGCCAGCGGGAGCCTACAATGAGCAGTTCTTC
TRBD1	-	TRBV6-5	TRBJ2-2	CAISAGDRGIGELFF	TGTGCCATTAGCGCAGGGGACAGGGGGATCGGGGAGCTGTTTTTT
-	-	TRBV2	TRBJ1-4	CASSEAPGTKDYFATNEKLFF	TGTGCCAGCAGTGAAGCCCCCGGGACAAAGGACTACTTTGCAACTAATGAAAAACTGTTTTTT
-	once	TRBV28	TRBJ1-1	CASAGTEAFF	TGTGCCAGCGCTGGGACTGAAGCTTTCTTT
TRBD1	-	TRBV5-1	TRBJ1-4	CASSPGPDRGEKLFF	TGCGCCAGCAGCCCGGGTCCGGACAGGGGGGAAAAACTGTTTTTT
TRBD1	-	TRBV9	TRBJ2-3	CASSDGQGPDTQYF	TGTGCCAGCAGCGACGGACAGGGCCCAGATACGCAGTATTTT
-	-	TRBV6-4	TRBJ2-6	CASSEESSGANVLTF	TGTGCCAGCAGTGAGGAGAGCTCTGGGGCCAACGTCCTGACTTTC
-	-	TRBV6-5	TRBJ1-1	CASSSVQGSEAFF	TGTGCCAGCAGTTCTGTTCAGGGTTCTGAAGCTTTCTTT
TRBD2	-	TRBV27	TRBJ2-1	CANQMGRGSYNEQFF	TGTGCCAATCAAATGGGGAGGGGCTCCTACAATGAGCAGTTCTTC
TRBD2	-	TRBV3-1/TRBV3-2	TRBJ2-1	CASSQEGTSGSSYNEQFF	TGTGCCAGCAGCCAAGAAGGGACTAGCGGGAGCTCCTACAATGAGCAGTTCTTC
TRBD2	-	TRBV5-1	TRBJ2-7	CASSLAGTSAYEQYF	TGCGCCAGCAGCTTGGCCGGGACTAGCGCCTACGAGCAGTACTTC
TRBD2	-	TRBV3-1/TRBV3-2	TRBJ2-3	CASSPSGGDTQYF	TGTGCCAGCAGCCCCAGCGGGGGGGATACGCAGTATTTT
-	-	TRBV18	TRBJ1-5	CASSRGSNQPQHF	TGTGCCAGCTCACGAGGAAGCAATCAGCCCCAGCATTTT
-	-	TRBV28	TRBJ2-5	CASRRNDGPSMETQYF	TGTGCCAGCAGGAGGAACGACGGTCCCTCAATGGAGACCCAGTACTTC
-	-	TRBV28	TRBJ1-5	CASSSGAHQPQHF	TGTGCCAGCAGTTCAGGGGCCCATCAGCCCCAGCATTTT
-	once	TRBV12-3/TRBV12-4	TRBJ1-1	CASTPVGNTEAFF	TGTGCCAGCACCCCAGTAGGGAACACTGAAGCTTTCTTT
TRBD2	-	TRBV7-8	TRBJ2-7	CASSQSISGSSSHEQYF	TGTGCCAGCAGCCAAAGTATTAGCGGGAGTTCCTCCCACGAGCAGTACTTC
TRBD2	-	TRBV30	TRBJ2-7	CAWSVLADSYEQYF	TGTGCCTGGAGTGTACTAGCGGATTCCTACGAGCAGTACTTC
-	-	TRBV28	TRBJ1-4	CASSWTPTNEKLFF	TGTGCCAGCAGTTGGACACCAACTAATGAAAAACTGTTTTTT
-	-	TRBV11-2	TRBJ2-7	CASSLSRVESYEQYF	TGTGCCAGCAGCTTAAGCAGGGTAGAGTCCTACGAGCAGTACTTC
-	-	TRBV28	TRBJ1-2	CASKVAASSANYGYTF	TGTGCCAGCAAGGTTGCCGCCTCGTCTGCCAACTATGGCTACACCTTC
TRBD1	-	TRBV27	TRBJ1-1	CASSFHRGGTEAFF	TGTGCCAGCAGTTTCCACAGGGGTGGCACTGAAGCTTTCTTT